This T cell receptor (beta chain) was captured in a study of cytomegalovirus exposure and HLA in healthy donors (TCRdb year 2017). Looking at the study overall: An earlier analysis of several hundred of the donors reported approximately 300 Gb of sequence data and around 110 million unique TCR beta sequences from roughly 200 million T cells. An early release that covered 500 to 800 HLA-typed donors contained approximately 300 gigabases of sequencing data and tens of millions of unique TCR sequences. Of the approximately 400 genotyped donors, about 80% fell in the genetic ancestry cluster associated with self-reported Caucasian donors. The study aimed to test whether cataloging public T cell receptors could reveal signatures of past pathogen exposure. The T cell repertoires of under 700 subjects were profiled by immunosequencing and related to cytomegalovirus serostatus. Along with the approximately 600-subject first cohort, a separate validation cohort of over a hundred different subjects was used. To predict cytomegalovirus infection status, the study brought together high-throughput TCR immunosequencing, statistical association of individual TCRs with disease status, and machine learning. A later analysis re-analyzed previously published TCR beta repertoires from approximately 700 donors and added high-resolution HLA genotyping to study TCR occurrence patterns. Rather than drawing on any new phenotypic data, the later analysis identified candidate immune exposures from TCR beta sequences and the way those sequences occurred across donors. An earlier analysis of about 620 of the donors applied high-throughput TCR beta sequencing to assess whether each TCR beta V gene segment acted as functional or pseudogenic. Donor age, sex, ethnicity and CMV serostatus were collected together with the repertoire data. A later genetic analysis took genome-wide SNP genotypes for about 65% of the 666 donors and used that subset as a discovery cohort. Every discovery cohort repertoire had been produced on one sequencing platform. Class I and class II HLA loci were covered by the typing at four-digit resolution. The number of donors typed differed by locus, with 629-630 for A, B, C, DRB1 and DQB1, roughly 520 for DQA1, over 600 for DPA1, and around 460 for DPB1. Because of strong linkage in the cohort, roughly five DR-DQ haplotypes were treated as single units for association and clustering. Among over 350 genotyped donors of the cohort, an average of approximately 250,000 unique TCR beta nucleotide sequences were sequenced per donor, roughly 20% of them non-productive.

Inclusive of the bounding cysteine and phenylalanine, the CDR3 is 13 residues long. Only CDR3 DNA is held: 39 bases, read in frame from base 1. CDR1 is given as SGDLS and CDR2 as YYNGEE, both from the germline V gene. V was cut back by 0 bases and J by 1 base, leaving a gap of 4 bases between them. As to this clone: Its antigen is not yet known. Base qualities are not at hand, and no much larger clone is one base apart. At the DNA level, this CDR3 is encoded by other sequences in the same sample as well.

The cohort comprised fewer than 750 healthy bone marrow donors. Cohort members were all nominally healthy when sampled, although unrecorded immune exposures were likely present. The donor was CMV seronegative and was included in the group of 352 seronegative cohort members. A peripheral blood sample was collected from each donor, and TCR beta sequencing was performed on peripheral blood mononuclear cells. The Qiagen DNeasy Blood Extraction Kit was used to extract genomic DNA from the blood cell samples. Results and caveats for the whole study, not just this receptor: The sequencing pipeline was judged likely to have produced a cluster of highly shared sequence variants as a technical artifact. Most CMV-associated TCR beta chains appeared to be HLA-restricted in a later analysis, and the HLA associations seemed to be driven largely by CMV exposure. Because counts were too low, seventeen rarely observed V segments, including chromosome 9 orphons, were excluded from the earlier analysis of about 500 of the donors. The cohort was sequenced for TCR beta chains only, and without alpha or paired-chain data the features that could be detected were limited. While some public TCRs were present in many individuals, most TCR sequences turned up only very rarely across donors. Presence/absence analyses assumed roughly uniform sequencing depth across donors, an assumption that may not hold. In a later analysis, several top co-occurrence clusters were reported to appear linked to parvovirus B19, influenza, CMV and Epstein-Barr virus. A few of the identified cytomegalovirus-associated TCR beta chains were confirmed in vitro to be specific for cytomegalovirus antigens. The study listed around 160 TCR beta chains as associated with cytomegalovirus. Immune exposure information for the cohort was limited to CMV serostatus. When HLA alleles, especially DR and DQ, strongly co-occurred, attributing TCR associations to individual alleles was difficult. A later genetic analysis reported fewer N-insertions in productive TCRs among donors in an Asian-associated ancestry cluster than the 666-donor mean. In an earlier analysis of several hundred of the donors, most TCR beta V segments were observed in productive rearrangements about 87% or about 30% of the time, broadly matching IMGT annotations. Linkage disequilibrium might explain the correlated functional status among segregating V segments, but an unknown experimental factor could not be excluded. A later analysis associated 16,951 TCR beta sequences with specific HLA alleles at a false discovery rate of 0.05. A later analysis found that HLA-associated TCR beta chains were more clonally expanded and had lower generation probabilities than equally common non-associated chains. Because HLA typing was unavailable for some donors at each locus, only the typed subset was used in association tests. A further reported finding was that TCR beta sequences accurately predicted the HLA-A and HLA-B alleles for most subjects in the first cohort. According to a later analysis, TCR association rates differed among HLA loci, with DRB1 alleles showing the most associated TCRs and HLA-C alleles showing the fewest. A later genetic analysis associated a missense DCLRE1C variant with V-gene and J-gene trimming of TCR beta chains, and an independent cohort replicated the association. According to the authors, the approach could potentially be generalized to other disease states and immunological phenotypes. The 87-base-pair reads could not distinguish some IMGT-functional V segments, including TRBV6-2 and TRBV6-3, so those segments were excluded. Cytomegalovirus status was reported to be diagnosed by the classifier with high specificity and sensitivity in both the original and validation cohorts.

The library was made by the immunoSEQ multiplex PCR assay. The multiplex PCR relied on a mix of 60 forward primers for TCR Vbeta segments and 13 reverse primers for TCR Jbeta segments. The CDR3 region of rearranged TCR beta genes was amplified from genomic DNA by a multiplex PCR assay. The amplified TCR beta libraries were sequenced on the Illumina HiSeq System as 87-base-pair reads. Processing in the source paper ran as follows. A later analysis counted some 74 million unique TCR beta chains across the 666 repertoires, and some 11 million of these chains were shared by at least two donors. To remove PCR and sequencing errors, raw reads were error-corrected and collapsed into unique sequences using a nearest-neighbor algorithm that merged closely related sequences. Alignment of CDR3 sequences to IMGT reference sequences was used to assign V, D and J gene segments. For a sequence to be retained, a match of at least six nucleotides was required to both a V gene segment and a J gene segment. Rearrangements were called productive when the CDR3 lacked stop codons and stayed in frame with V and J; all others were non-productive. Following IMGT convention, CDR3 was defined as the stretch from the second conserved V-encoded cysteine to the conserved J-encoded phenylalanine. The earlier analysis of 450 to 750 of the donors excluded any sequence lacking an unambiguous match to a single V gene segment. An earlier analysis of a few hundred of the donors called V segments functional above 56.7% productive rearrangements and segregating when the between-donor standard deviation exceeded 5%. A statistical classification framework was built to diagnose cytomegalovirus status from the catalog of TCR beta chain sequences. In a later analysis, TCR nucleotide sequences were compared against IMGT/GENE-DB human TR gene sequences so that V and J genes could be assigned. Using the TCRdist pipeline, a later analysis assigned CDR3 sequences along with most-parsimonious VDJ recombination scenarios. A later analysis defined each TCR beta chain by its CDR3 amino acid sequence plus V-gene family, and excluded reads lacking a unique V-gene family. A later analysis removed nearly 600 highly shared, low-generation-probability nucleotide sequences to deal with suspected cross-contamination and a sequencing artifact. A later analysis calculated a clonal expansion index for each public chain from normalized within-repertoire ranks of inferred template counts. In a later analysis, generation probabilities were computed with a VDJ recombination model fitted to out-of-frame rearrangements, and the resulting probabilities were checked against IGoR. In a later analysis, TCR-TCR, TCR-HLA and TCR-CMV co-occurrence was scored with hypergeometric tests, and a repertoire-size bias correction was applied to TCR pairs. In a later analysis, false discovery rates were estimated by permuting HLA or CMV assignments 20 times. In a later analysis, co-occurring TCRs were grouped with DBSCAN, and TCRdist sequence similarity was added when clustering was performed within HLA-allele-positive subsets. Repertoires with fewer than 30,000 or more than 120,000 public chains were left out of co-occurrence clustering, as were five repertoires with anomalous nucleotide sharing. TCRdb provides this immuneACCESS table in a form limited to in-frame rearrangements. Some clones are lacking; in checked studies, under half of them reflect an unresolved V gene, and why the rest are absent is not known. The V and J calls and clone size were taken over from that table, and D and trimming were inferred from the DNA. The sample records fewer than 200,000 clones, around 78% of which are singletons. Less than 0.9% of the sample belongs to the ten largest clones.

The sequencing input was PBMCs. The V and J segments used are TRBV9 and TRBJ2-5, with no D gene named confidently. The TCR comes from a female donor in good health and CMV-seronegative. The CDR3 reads CASSVGLQETQYF. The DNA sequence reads TGTGCCAGCAGCGTAGGACTCCAAGAGACCCAGTACTTC.